This passage covers 11 T cell receptor beta chains from one sample sequenced in a study of cytomegalovirus exposure and HLA in healthy donors. With 60 Vbeta and 13 Jbeta primers, the PCR was carried out. Sequencing used immunoSEQ multiplex PCR; TCRdb keeps in-frame clones, though not all of them. The sample gives about 160,000 clones, around 79% of which show up once; 0.85% to 1% is in the top ten. Sequenced material: PBMCs. The receptors come from a woman aged 45-59 years in good health and CMV-seropositive.

The CDR3 DNA sequence: TGTGCCTGGAGTGTCGGGCAGGGAAACTATGGCTACACCTTC. Encoded protein: CAWSVGQGNYGYTF. The chain combines TRBV30 with TRBJ1-2, with a tentative D call TRBD1 (5 bases). Trimming shortened V by 0 bases and J by 2 bases, and 10 bases separated the two germline ends. The V gene's germline CDR1 is GTSNPN and CDR2 SVGIG (reference sequence). This CDR3 is 14 amino acids long.

V gene TRBV2 combines with J gene TRBJ2-1, with 8 bases lining up with TRBD2. There are 12 residues in the CDR3. In germline, CDR1 is SNHLY, CDR2 FYNNEI. V lost 7 bases, J lost 9 bases, and 5 bases stayed unmatched. This CDR3 is CASIAGRGEQFF. The CDR3 bases are TGTGCCAGCATAGCGGGGCGGGGTGAGCAGTTCTTC.

The CDR3 sequence is CASGAGRGSYEQYF. The CDR3 DNA follows: TGTGCCAGCGGGGCGGGGAGGGGCTCCTACGAGCAGTACTTC. This chain connects TRBV2 to TRBJ2-7; 7 positions match TRBD2. CDR3 length equals 14 residues. After removal of 8 bases from V and 0 bases from J, the junction contained 7 bases not matched to a gene. Germline loops: CDR1 SNHLY, CDR2 FYNNEI.

This chain connects TRBV6-6 to TRBJ1-1, with D hard to call. V lost 2 bases and J lost 0, with 4 bases in between. The CDR3 sequence is 13 residues long. In germline, CDR1 is MNHNY, CDR2 SVGAGI (reference sequence). CDR3 loop: CASSYEMNTEAFF. The DNA of the CDR3 is TGTGCCAGCAGTTACGAGATGAACACTGAAGCTTTCTTT.

V and J are TRBV5-6 and TRBJ2-5, with D possibly being TRBD2 (6 bases). Germline lookup yields CDR1 SGHDT and CDR2 YYEEEE. V lost 2 bases and J lost 4, with 12 bases in between. The CDR3 extends over 14 amino acids. The CDR3 here is CASSFQGGTETQYF. The CDR3 nucleotides read TGTGCCAGCAGCTTTCAGGGAGGCACAGAGACCCAGTACTTC.

This chain uses TRBV9 with TRBJ2-7; 8 nucleotides line up with TRBD2. This CDR3 region has 14 residues. CDR1 SGDLS and CDR2 YYNGEE come from the germline V gene. J lost 5 bases, V lost 4 bases, and 8 bases had no gene match. The CDR3 reads CASSPRGSGDEQYF. CDR3 DNA: TGTGCCAGCAGCCCTCGGGGTAGCGGGGACGAGCAGTACTTC.

With regard to this clone: At the DNA level, this CDR3 is encoded by other sequences in the same sample as well. The chain links TRBV6-6 to TRBJ1-2; the D gene is possibly TRBD1 (5 bases). Germline-derived CDR1 and CDR2 are MNHNY and SVGAGI (reference sequence). The CDR3 runs to 13 residues. V was trimmed by 7 bases and J by 2 bases, leaving 11 bases between them. CDR3 in DNA: TGTGCCAGCACCTTGGGACTGAACTATGGCTACACCTTC. It encodes CASTLGLNYGYTF.

J is TRBJ1-2 and V is TRBV27, with 7 bases identical to TRBD1. The J segment lost 8 bases and the V segment lost 3 bases, leaving 9 bases of the junction unmatched. CDR1 and CDR2 from the germline V gene are MNHEY and SMNVEV (reference sequence). This CDR3 has 14 residues. In DNA, the CDR3 is TGTGCCAGCAGTTTCTCCGACAGGGCTGGAGGCTACACCTTC. Residues: CASSFSDRAGGYTF.

V gene TRBV2 combines with J gene TRBJ2-7; D may be TRBD2 (5 bases). The CDR3 has 16 amino acids. The germline CDR1 and CDR2 sequences are SNHLY and FYNNEI. Between the trimmed V and J ends, which lost 2 bases and 0 bases, there was a span of 14 bases. The CDR3 protein is CASSERDIVGSYEQYF. The CDR3 region has the DNA TGTGCCAGCAGTGAACGGGATATCGTGGGCTCCTACGAGCAGTACTTC.

This sequence joins TRBV7-2 and TRBJ2-3; 9 bases fit TRBD2. Germline loops: CDR1 SGHTA, CDR2 FQGNSA. Germline trimming cut 5 bases from V and 3 bases from J; bases unmatched to any gene: 9. This CDR3 is built from 16 residues. The CDR3 bases are TGTGCCAGCAGCCCCCAAGCGGGAGGATTGACAGATACGCAGTATTTT. Translated: CASSPQAGGLTDTQYF.

This chain joins TRBV27 and TRBJ2-1; 7 bases fit TRBD2. The CDR3 contains 20 residues. After removal of 0 bases from V and 0 bases from J, the junction contained 14 bases not matched to a gene. From germline, CDR1 is MNHEY and CDR2 SMNVEV (reference sequence). The CDR3 DNA reads TGTGCCAGCAGTTTATCAGGGCTAGCGGCCGCACGCCGCTCCTACAATGAGCAGTTCTTC. It encodes CASSLSGLAAARRSYNEQFF.